This T cell receptor beta chain emerged from a study of cytomegalovirus exposure and HLA in healthy donors. Study-level findings and limits: V- and J-gene trimming of TCR beta was linked (in a later analysis) to a missense DCLRE1C variant. Specific recognition of CMV antigens was confirmed in vitro for three chains (all CMV-associated).

Germline lookup yields CDR1 SEHNR and CDR2 FQNEAQ (reference sequence). Trimming at V came to 5 bases and at J to 4 bases, leaving 10 bases not matched to a gene. The CDR3 is made up of 15 amino acids. Primers for the PCR totalled 60 Vbeta and 13 Jbeta. Generated by immunoSEQ multiplex PCR, the TCRdb table keeps only in-frame clones and is missing some. The sample consists of around 94,000 clones, around 77% of them appearing once. Healthy bone marrow donors made up the cohort. With regard to this clone: Its antigen is unknown.

This clonotype originated in a male donor in good health and CMV-seropositive. This chain uses TRBV7-9 with TRBJ2-7; 8 bases are a match to TRBD2. The specimen was PBMCs. The CDR3 here is CASSKQGLEWYEQYF. CDR3 DNA sequence: TGTGCCAGCAGCAAACAGGGACTAGAGTGGTACGAGCAGTACTTC.